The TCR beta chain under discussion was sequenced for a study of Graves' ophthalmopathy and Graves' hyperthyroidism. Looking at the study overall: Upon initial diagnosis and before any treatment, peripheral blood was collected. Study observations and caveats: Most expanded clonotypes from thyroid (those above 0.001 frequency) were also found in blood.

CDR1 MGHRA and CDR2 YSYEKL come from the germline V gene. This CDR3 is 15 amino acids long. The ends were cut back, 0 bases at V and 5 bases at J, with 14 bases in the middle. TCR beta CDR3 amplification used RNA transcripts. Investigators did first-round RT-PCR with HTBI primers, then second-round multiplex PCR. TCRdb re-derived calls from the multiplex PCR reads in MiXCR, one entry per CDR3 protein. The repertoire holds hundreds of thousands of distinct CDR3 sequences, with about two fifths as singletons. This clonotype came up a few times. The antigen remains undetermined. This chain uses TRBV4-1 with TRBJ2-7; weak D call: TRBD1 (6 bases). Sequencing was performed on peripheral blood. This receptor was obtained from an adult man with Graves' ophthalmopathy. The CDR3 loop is CASSQERGRVDEQYF. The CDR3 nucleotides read TGCGCCAGCAGCCAAGAAAGGGGGAGAGTCGACGAGCAGTACTTC.